This T cell receptor (beta chain) was documented in a study of cytotoxic CD8 clonotypes in ibrutinib-treated CLL. The assay was immunoSEQ multiplex PCR, and TCRdb's table has in-frame clones only and misses some. Among 35,000 to 50,000 clones listed, 55% to 75% were seen once. Germline loops: CDR1 SEHNR, CDR2 FQNEAQ (reference sequence). V lost 5 bases, J lost 6 bases, and 7 bases lay in between. The CDR3 has 12 residues. The receptor was isolated from a human donor with chronic lymphocytic leukemia. The chain carries TRBV7-9 and TRBJ2-2; unclear D gene. Here the sequenced sample was PBMCs, taken at disease progression, from a patient treated with ibrutinib. This CDR3 is CASSPISGELFF. In nucleotides, the CDR3 is TGTGCCAGCAGCCCAATTTCCGGGGAGCTGTTTTTT.